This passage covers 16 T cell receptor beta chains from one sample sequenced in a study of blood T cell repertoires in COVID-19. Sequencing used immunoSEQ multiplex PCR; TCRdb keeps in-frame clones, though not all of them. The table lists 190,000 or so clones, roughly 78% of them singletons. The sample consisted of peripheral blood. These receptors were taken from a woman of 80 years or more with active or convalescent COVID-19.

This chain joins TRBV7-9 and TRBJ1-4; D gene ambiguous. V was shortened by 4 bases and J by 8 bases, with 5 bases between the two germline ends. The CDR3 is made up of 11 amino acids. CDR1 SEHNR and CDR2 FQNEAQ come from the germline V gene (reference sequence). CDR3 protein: CASSYTEKLFF. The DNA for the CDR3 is TGTGCCAGCAGCTATACAGAAAAACTGTTTTTT.

CDR3 in DNA: TGCGCCAGCAGCTTCGGACGGGGTGGAGATACGCAGTATTTT. Residues: CASSFGRGGDTQYF. The chain uses TRBV5-1 and TRBJ2-3, with D possibly matching TRBD2 (5 bases). Trimming removed 2 bases from V and 5 bases from J, with 12 bases in between. CDR3 length: 14 residues. The V gene's germline CDR1 is SGHRS and CDR2 YFSETQ.

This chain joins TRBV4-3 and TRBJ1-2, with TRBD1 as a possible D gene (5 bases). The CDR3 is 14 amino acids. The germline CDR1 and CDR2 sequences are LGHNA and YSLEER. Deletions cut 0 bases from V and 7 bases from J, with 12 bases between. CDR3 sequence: CASSQDLKGLGYTF. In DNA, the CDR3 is TGCGCCAGCAGCCAAGATTTAAAGGGGCTTGGCTACACCTTC.

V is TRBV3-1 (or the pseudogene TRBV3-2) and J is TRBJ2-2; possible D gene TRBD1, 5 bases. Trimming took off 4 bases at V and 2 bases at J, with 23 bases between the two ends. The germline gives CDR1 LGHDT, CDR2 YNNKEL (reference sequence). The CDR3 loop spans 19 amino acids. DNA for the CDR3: TGTGCCAGCAGCCTGTCTGCTCGACGGAACAGGTTCAACACCGGGGAGCTGTTTTTT. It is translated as CASSLSARRNRFNTGELFF.

The DNA for the CDR3 is TGTGCCAGCAGCTTGGGACAGGGGCGCACAGATACGCAGTATTTT. This translates into CASSLGQGRTDTQYF. This chain uses TRBV7-9 with TRBJ2-3; 10 bases map to TRBD1. The CDR3 totals 15 residues. V was clipped by 3 bases and J by 1 base; unmatched bases: 1. CDR1 and CDR2 (germline): SEHNR, FQNEAQ (reference sequence).

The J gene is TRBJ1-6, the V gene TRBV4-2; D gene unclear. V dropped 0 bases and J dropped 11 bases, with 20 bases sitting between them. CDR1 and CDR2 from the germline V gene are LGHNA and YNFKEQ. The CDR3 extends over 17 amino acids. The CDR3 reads CASSQERLPGMNTPLHF. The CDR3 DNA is TGTGCCAGCAGCCAAGAGAGACTGCCGGGGATGAATACACCCCTCCACTTT.

In DNA, the CDR3 is TGTGCCAGCAGTTACGGCACAGGGGGCGGTCAGCCCCAGCATTTT. Protein: CASSYGTGGGQPQHF. V is TRBV6-2 or TRBV6-3 and J is TRBJ1-5; 9 nucleotides line up with TRBD1. The CDR3 totals 15 residues. Germline loops: CDR1 MNHEY, CDR2 SVGEGT. V shed 2 bases and J 6 bases; nucleotides not matched to a gene: 5.

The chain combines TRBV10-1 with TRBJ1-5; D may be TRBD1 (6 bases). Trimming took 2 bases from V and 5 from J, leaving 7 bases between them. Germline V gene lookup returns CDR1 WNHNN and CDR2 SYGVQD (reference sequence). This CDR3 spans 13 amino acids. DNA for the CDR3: TGCGCCAGCAGTGAGAAGGGGGATCAGCCCCAGCATTTT. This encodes CASSEKGDQPQHF.

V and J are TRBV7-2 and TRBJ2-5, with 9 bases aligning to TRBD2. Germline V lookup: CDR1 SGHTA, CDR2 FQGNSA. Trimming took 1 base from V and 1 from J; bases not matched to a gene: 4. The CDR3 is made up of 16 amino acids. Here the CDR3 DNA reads TGTGCCAGCAGCTTAGGTGTTAGCGGGGGCCAAGAGACCCAGTACTTC. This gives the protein CASSLGVSGGQETQYF.

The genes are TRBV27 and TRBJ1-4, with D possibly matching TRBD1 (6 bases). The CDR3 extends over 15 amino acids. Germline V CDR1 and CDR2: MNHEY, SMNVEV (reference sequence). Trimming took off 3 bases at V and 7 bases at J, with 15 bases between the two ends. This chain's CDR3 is CASSFSRGLGEKLFF. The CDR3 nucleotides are TGTGCCAGCAGTTTCTCCAGGGGCCTGGGTGAAAAACTGTTTTTT.

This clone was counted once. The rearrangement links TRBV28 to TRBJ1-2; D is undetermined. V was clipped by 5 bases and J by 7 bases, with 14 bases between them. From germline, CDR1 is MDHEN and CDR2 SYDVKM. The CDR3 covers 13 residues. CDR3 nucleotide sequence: TGTGCCAGCAGTAAGGAAGAGGGAGTTGGCTACACCTTC. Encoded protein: CASSKEEGVGYTF.

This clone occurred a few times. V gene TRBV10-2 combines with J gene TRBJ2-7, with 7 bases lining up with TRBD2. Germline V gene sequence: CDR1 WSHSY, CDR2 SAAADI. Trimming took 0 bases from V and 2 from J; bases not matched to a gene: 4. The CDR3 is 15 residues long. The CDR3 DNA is TGCGCCAGCAGTGAGTCGGGAGGGTTGACCTACGAGCAGTACTTC. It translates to CASSESGGLTYEQYF.

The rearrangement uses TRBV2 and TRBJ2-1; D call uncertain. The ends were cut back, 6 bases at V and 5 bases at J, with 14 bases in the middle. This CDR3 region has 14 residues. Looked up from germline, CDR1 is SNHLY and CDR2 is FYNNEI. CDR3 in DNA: TGTGCCAGCAGACCCCGGGTGTCGGACAATGAGCAGTTCTTC. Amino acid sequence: CASRPRVSDNEQFF.

The CDR3 spells CASSFLQGLITEAFF. The CDR3 nucleotides are TGTGCCAGCAGTTTTTTACAGGGGCTGATCACTGAAGCTTTCTTT. The chain joins TRBV28 to TRBJ1-1; 7 bases fit TRBD1. This CDR3 has 15 amino acids. Germline V gene sequence: CDR1 MDHEN, CDR2 SYDVKM. V lost 3 bases and J lost 4; bases outside the gene matches: 8.

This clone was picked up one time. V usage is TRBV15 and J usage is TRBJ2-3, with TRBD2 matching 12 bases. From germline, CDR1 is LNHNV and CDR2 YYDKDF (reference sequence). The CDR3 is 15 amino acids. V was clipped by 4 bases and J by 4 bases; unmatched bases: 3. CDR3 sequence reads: CATSTRLAGADTQYF. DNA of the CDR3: TGTGCCACCAGCACCAGACTAGCGGGGGCAGATACGCAGTATTTT.

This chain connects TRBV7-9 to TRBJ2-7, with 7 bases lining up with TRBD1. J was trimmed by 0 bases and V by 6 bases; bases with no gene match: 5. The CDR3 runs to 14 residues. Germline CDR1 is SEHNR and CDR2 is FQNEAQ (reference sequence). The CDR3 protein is CASSRDRSSYEQYF. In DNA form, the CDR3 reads TGTGCCAGCAGTCGGGACAGAAGCTCCTACGAGCAGTACTTC.